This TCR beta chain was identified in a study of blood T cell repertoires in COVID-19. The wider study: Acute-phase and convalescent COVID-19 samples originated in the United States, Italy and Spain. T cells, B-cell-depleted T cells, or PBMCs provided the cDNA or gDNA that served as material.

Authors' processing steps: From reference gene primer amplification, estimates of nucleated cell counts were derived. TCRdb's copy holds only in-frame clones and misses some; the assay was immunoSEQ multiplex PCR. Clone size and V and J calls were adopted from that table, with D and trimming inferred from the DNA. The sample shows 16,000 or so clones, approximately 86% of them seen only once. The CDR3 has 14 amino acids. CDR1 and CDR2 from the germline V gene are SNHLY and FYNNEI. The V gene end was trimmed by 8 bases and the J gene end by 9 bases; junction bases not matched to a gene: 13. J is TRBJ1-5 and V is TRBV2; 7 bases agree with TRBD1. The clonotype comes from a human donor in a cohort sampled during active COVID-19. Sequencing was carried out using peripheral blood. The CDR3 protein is CASRNRGGSGPQHF. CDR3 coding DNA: TGTGCCAGCCGAAACAGGGGCGGATCAGGGCCCCAGCATTTT.